Below are 32 T cell receptor beta chains sequenced from a single sample in a study of tumor-infiltrating lymphocytes in primary liver carcinoma. Starting from around 500 ng of total RNA, TCR beta cDNA was produced with a primer in the constant region. Libraries of TCR beta came from three nested multiplex PCR rounds with slightly modified ARM-PCR. The first two PCR rounds used TRBV1-TRBV30 forward primers with a C-beta reverse primer, 9 to 10 cycles each. One entry per CDR3 protein, called by TCRdb with MiXCR from the multiplex PCR reads. The table shows tens of thousands of distinct CDR3 sequences, with roughly 69% occurring only once. The approximately 17-32 mg bulk tissue piece was not sorted before simultaneous RNA and DNA extraction. The specimen sequenced was tumor-adjacent normal liver tissue. The receptors here all came from a man aged 35-49 years with primary liver carcinoma and hepatitis B virus infection.

This clonotype was counted a single time. Relative to the germline gene, one junction end is altered; a read error may explain this. The chain links TRBV11-1 to TRBJ2-2; either TRBD1 or TRBD2 may fit D (5 bases each). CDR1 and CDR2 (germline): SGHAT, FQDESV (reference sequence). This CDR3 comprises 15 residues. CDR3 sequence (DNA): TGTGCCAGCAGCTATACAGGACCTTTCCCCGGGGTGCTGTTTTTT. Translation: CASSYTGPFPGVLFF.

This clonotype has a handful of counts. The chain has TRBV28 and TRBJ2-7, with a possible D match to TRBD1 (6 bases). V lost 2 bases and J 0 bases, leaving 8 bases between the germline ends. The CDR3 totals 14 residues. Germline values: CDR1 MDHEN, CDR2 SYDVKM. The CDR3 DNA reads as TGTGCCAGCAGTTTAACAGGGTTCTCCTACGAGCAGTACTTC. The encoded protein is CASSLTGFSYEQYF.

Comment on this clonotype: One junction end does not reproduce the germline sequence, and a read error may be involved. The rearrangement uses TRBV11-2 and TRBJ2-5; the D is unclear. The CDR3 consists of 17 residues. Germline values: CDR1 SGHAT, CDR2 FQNNGV. The CDR3 region has the DNA TGTGCCAGCAGCTTAGTTAGCCAGGAGTTATTACAAGAGTCCCAGTACTTC. This encodes CASSLVSQELLQESQYF. The complete variable domain, with remaining parts taken from reference TRBV11-2 and TRBJ2-5, reads EAGVAQSPRYKIIEKRQSVAFWCNPISGHATLYWYQQILGQGPKLLIQFQNNGVVDDSQLPKDRFSAERLKGVDSTLKIQPAKLEDSAVYLCASSLVSQELLQESQYFGPGTRLLVL.

The genes are TRBV30 and TRBJ2-1; perhaps TRBD2 as D (5 bases). The CDR3 is made up of 16 amino acids. Deletions cut 2 bases from V and 2 bases from J, with 16 bases between. Germline V gene data show CDR1 as GTSNPN and CDR2 as SVGIG (reference sequence). The CDR3 loop reads CAWSRGSGRPYNEQFF. CDR3 DNA: TGTGCCTGGAGTCGAGGGTCGGGCCGTCCCTACAATGAGCAGTTCTTC.

This chain links TRBV4-2 with TRBJ2-3, with D maybe TRBD2 (5 bases). CDR3 length equals 17 residues. V was clipped by 0 bases and J by 4 bases, with 17 bases between them. CDR1 is LGHNA, CDR2 YNFKEQ, per germline. Written as DNA, the CDR3 is TGTGCCAGCAGCCAAGATTCCAGCGGAGGTATCGCAGATACGCAGTATTTT. Translating it yields CASSQDSSGGIADTQYF.

Points on this clonotype: At one of its ends the junction is not consistent with the germline gene, which may arise from a read error. J is TRBJ2-5 and V is TRBV28; tentatively, D is TRBD1 or TRBD2 (5 bases each). The CDR3 runs 14 residues. Germline-derived CDR1 and CDR2 are MDHEN and SYDVKM. This chain's CDR3 is CASSRDVGQESQYF. Here the CDR3 DNA reads TGTGCCAGCAGCCGGGACGTTGGGCAAGAGAGCCAGTACTTC.

The chain is built from TRBV6-5 and TRBJ2-7; the D gene is possibly TRBD2 (5 bases). Trimming cost V 10 bases and J 6 bases, with 22 bases left between them. The CDR3 totals 14 residues. Looked up from germline, CDR1 is MNHEY and CDR2 is SVGAGI. The CDR3 loop is CANSYSSWNSEQYF. CDR3 nucleotide sequence: TGTGCCAACAGCTACTCTAGCTGGAATAGCGAGCAGTACTTC.

Regarding this clonotype: Given a much more abundant clone one base away, this may be a read error. The rearrangement links TRBV5-1 to TRBJ1-2; tentatively, D is TRBD1 (6 bases). The CDR3 is made up of 14 amino acids. Per germline, CDR1 SGHRS and CDR2 YFSETQ. V shed 4 bases and J shed 6 bases, with 16 bases lying between them. This CDR3 is CASSPELRGNGYTF. Here the CDR3 DNA reads TGCGCCAGCAGCCCCGAACTCAGGGGTAATGGCTACACCTTC.

A note on this clonotype: The CDR3 does not end in the conserved phenylalanine or tryptophan, so this is likely a read error. The V and J genes are TRBV11-2 and TRBJ2-5; D unclear. CDR1 is SGHAT, CDR2 FQNNGV, per germline. The CDR3 has 15 residues. Between the trimmed V and J ends, which lost 3 bases and 5 bases, there was a span of 16 bases. CDR3 DNA sequence: TGTGCCAGCAGCTTCTCTGGGCACCCACGGGAGACCCAGTACCTC. As protein: CASSFSGHPRETQYL.

This clonotype was seen ten or more times. The rearrangement joins TRBV7-9 to TRBJ1-5; the D is unclear. The CDR3 runs 13 residues. Germline CDR1 is SEHNR and CDR2 is FQNEAQ (reference sequence). The V gene lost 5 bases and the J gene lost 6 bases, with 11 bases spanning the gap. The CDR3 sequence: CASSENPGQPQHF. The CDR3 nucleotides are TGTGCCAGCAGCGAGAATCCGGGTCAGCCCCAGCATTTT.

At least ten counts were recorded for this clonotype. A much larger clone sits a single nucleotide away, making a read error possible. The genes are TRBV11-3 and TRBJ1-2, with TRBD1 matching over 7 bases. The length of the CDR3 is 17 residues. Germline values: CDR1 SGHNT, CDR2 YENEEA. CDR3 protein: CASSPPTHRGTNHGYTF. CDR3 DNA sequence: TGTGCCAGCAGCCCTCCTACCCACAGGGGAACTAACCATGGCTACACCTTC.

Of note for this clonotype: An end of the junction differs from the germline gene, which may be a read error. V and J are TRBV5-4 and TRBJ1-1; unclear D gene. The CDR3 has 15 amino acids. Germline V lookup: CDR1 SGHNT, CDR2 YYREEE (reference sequence). CDR3 in amino acids: CASRSGGYINTEAFF. DNA for the CDR3: TGTGCCAGCAGATCGGGAGGCTACATAAACACTGAAGCCTTCTTT.

Notes on this clonotype: A read error may produce the germline difference seen at one junction end. CDR3 amino acids: CASGAVSGWVNNEQFF. The DNA for the CDR3 is TGTGCCAGCGGTGCCGTATCGGGATGGGTAAACAATGAACAGTTCTTC. The chain joins TRBV14 to TRBJ2-1; TRBD2 is a possible D gene (5 bases). The CDR3 is 16 residues long. Germline V CDR1 and CDR2: SGHDN, FVKESK.

This clonotype was recorded at least ten times. This chain's CDR3 is CATRDGGPNGYTF. CDR3 coding DNA: TGTGCCACCAGAGATGGGGGCCCAAATGGCTACACCTTC. The chain is built from TRBV10-3 and TRBJ1-2; tentative D call: TRBD1 (6 bases). Trimming took 10 bases from V and 6 from J, leaving 18 bases between them. The CDR3 has 13 residues. CDR1 and CDR2 (germline): ENHRY, SYGVKD.

In regard to this clonotype: The conserved phenylalanine or tryptophan normally closing the CDR3 is absent here, so this likely arose from a read error. This CDR3 is CASSQKDRSADTQYL. CDR3 DNA: TGCGCCAGCAGCCAAAAGGACAGGTCCGCAGATACGCAGTATCTT. V gene TRBV4-3 combines with J gene TRBJ2-3; 7 nucleotides align to TRBD1. The length of the CDR3 is 15 residues. V lost 2 bases and J lost 4; bases outside the gene matches: 6. The V gene's germline CDR1 is LGHNA and CDR2 YSLEER.

V gene TRBV6-5 combines with J gene TRBJ1-2; maybe TRBD1 (6 bases). The ends were cut back, 9 bases at V and 8 bases at J, with 19 bases in the middle. Germline V CDR1 and CDR2: MNHEY, SVGAGI. This CDR3 is 13 amino acids long. The CDR3 DNA is TGTGCCAGGAGTCCGATACAGGGTTTCGGCTACACCTTC. Translating it yields CARSPIQGFGYTF.

Points on this clonotype: Because the CDR3 is missing its conserved closing phenylalanine or tryptophan, this is likely a read error. V is TRBV10-2 and J is TRBJ2-3, with TRBD2 as a possible D gene (6 bases). In germline, CDR1 is WSHSY, CDR2 SAAADI. CDR3 length equals 13 residues. V was cut by 11 bases and J by 1 base, with 13 bases left in between. The CDR3 DNA sequence: TGCGCCGGGCGGGGTGTGGGCACAGATACGCAGTATTTG. It specifies CAGRGVGTDTQYL.

As concerns this clonotype: One base away lies a much larger clone, so this may be a sequencing read error. The V gene is TRBV6-4, the J gene TRBJ2-2; TRBD2 might be the D (6 bases). V lost 4 bases, J lost 3 bases, and 12 bases lay in between. CDR1 is MRHNA and CDR2 is SNTAGT in the germline V gene. The CDR3 length is 15 residues. As DNA, the CDR3 is TGTGCCAGCAGTGTAGGGGACTTGGACACCGGGGAGCTGTTTTTT. It specifies CASSVGDLDTGELFF.

This sequence joins TRBV11-1 and TRBJ2-1; D may be TRBD2 (6 bases). Trimming removed 6 bases from V and 5 bases from J, with 17 bases in between. The CDR3 spans 15 residues. Germline assignment: CDR1 SGHAT and CDR2 FQDESV (reference sequence). Here the CDR3 DNA reads TGTGCCAGCAGTTCCTGGCCCACGGGGGACAATGAGCAGTTCTTC. It codes for CASSSWPTGDNEQFF.

There are many counts of this clonotype. V is TRBV12-3 or TRBV12-4 and J is TRBJ1-5; D gene ambiguous. This CDR3 region has 13 residues. The germline V and J ends were trimmed by 2 bases and 7 bases, with 9 bases remaining between them. The CDR3 is CASSLSGVQPQHF. CDR3 DNA sequence: TGTGCCAGCAGTTTAAGTGGGGTACAGCCCCAGCATTTT.

About this clonotype: A clone one base away is much larger, so this may be a read error. The chain joins TRBV5-1 to TRBJ1-2; D not resolved. Between the trimmed V and J ends, which lost 0 bases and 8 bases, there was a span of 8 bases. The length of the CDR3 is 12 residues. Germline V gene lookup returns CDR1 SGHRS and CDR2 YFSETQ. The CDR3 sequence is CASSLDCRGYTF. CDR3 coding DNA: TGCGCCAGCAGCTTGGACTGTCGGGGCTACACCTTC.

This clonotype occurred many times. The chain combines TRBV7-9 with TRBJ2-1, with D perhaps assigned TRBD1 or TRBD2 (5 bases each). The CDR3 is made up of 17 amino acids. Between the trimmed V and J ends, which lost 3 bases and 5 bases, there was a span of 20 bases. Germline values: CDR1 SEHNR, CDR2 FQNEAQ (reference sequence). CDR3 protein: CASSFHPWGSRNNEQFF. The DNA of the CDR3 is TGTGCCAGCAGCTTTCACCCTTGGGGGAGTCGGAACAATGAGCAGTTCTTC.

This clonotype came up many times. This chain connects TRBV6-1 to TRBJ1-3, with no clear D. Trimming pared 2 bases from V and 1 base from J, leaving 3 bases between. Germline loops: CDR1 MNHNS, CDR2 SASEGT. The CDR3 totals 13 residues. This CDR3 is CASSERSGNTIYF. The DNA of the CDR3 is TGTGCCAGCAGTGAAAGGTCTGGAAACACCATATATTTT.

The table lists this clonotype with a few counts. A much larger clone sits a single nucleotide away, making a read error possible. The chain is built from TRBV14 and TRBJ1-1; D is undetermined. The CDR3 sequence is 14 residues long. In germline, CDR1 is SGHDN, CDR2 FVKESK. The CDR3 region is CVSSPLLMNTEAFF. CDR3 coding DNA: TGTGTCAGCAGCCCCCTTCTCATGAACACTGAAGCTTTCTTT.

To note about this clonotype: One end of the junction is discordant with germline, which a read error may explain. The chain joins TRBV11-2 to TRBJ2-3, with TRBD2 matching 12 bases. Germline V gene lookup returns CDR1 SGHAT and CDR2 FQNNGV. This CDR3 has 15 amino acids. CDR3 sequence: CASSASGRAIDTRYF. In nucleotides, the CDR3 is TGTGCCAGCAGCGCTAGCGGGAGGGCCATAGATACGCGGTATTTT.

On this clonotype itself: The junction shows a germline mismatch at one end, possibly a read error. The chain employs TRBV6-5 and TRBJ2-5, with D perhaps matching TRBD1 or TRBD2 (5 bases each). The CDR3 consists of 11 residues. CDR1 is MNHEY, CDR2 SVGAGI, per germline. The CDR3 nucleotides read TGTGCCAGCAATATTGGTGGGACCCAATACTTC. Translating gives CASNIGGTQYF.

This clonotype occurred once. This is likely a read error, given that the CDR3 carries no conserved phenylalanine or tryptophan at its end. The chain joins TRBV6-1 to TRBJ1-5; D is unresolved. CDR3 length: 15 residues. CDR1 is MNHNS, CDR2 SASEGT, per germline. The CDR3 nucleotides read TGTGCCCGCAGTGAAATCTCCTACAGCAATCAGCCCCAGCATTAT. This translates into CARSEISYSNQPQHY.

The chain couples TRBV4-3 to TRBJ1-1; no clear D gene. Germline V gene lookup returns CDR1 LGHNA and CDR2 YSLEER. V was pared by 0 bases and J by 11 bases, with 19 bases between. This CDR3 spans 15 amino acids. The CDR3 loop is CASSQETPSVGRAFF. The CDR3 nucleotides read TGCGCCAGCAGCCAAGAGACGCCAAGTGTGGGGAGGGCTTTCTTT.

This clonotype is termed medium-sized. In nucleotides, the CDR3 is TGTGCCATCAGTGGGCAGGTTAACTATGGCTACACCTTC. It specifies CAISGQVNYGYTF. The rearrangement uses TRBV10-3 and TRBJ1-2, with D hard to call. CDR3 size: 13 residues. V was trimmed by 4 bases and J by 1 base, leaving 7 bases between them. The germline CDR1 and CDR2 sequences are ENHRY and SYGVKD.

On this clonotype: Since a much larger clone is just one base distant, this may be a read error. CDR3 DNA sequence: TGTGCCAGCAGCCCCGGTGGGGGTCCCACAGATATGCAGTATTTT. Translated: CASSPGGGPTDMQYF. This chain uses TRBV11-3 with TRBJ2-3; D could derive from TRBD1 or TRBD2 (5 bases each). CDR3 length equals 15 residues. Germline lookup yields CDR1 SGHNT and CDR2 YENEEA. Filled out from reference TRBV11-3 and TRBJ2-3, the complete variable domain reads EAGVVQSPRYKIIEKKQPVAFWCNPISGHNTLYWYLQNLGQGPELLIRYENEEAVDDSQLPKDRFSAERLKGVDSTLKIQPAELGDSAVYLCASSPGGGPTDMQYFGPGTRLTVL.

Concerning this clonotype itself: Sequence at one end of the junction differs from germline and may be a read error. V and J are TRBV11-2 and TRBJ1-4; D is unclear. This CDR3 is built from 16 residues. Per the germline V gene, CDR1 is SGHAT and CDR2 is FQNNGV. CDR3 coding DNA: TGTGCCAGCAGCCCCGGCGTAACTCCAACTAATGAAAAATTGTTTTTT. Translated, it gives CASSPGVTPTNEKLFF.

The CDR3 here is CASRTEGLTGSLQYF. In DNA form, the CDR3 reads TGTGCCAGCAGAACCGAAGGACTCACGGGGTCCCTTCAGTACTTC. The chain recombines TRBV6-1 with TRBJ2-4; tentatively, D is TRBD2 (5 bases). In germline, CDR1 is MNHNS, CDR2 SASEGT. V lost 6 bases, J lost 11 bases, and 23 bases lay in between. The CDR3 sequence is 15 residues long.